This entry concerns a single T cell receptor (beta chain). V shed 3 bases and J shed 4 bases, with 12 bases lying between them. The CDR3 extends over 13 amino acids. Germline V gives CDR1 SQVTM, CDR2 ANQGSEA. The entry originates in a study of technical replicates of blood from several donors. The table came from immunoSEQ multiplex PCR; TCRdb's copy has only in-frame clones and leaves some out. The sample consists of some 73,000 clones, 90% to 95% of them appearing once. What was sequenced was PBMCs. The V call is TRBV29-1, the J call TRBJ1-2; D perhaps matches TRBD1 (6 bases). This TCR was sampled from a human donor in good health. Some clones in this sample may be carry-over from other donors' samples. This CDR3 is CSVDVEGGYGYTF. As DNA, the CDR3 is TGCAGCGTTGATGTCGAAGGGGGCTATGGCTACACCTTC. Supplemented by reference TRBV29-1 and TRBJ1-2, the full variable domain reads SAVISQKPSRDICQRGTSLTIQCQVDSQVTMMFWYRQQPGQSLTLIATANQGSEATYESGFVIDKFPISRPNLTFSTLTVSNMSPEDSSIYLCSVDVEGGYGYTFGSGTRLTVV.